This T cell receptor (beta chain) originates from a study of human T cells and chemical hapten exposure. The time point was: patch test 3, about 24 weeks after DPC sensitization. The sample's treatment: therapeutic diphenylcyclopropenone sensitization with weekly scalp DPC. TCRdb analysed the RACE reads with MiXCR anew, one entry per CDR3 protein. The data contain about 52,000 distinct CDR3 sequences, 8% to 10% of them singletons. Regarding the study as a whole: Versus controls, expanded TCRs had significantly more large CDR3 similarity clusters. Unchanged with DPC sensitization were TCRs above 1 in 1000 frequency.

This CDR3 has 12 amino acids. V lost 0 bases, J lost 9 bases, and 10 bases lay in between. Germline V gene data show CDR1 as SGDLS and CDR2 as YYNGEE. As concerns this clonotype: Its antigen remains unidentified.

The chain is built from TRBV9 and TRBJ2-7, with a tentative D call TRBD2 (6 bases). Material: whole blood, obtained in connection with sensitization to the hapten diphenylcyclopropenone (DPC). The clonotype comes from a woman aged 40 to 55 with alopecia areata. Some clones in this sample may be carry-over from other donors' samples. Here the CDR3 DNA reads TGTGCCAGCAGCGTAGTGGAGGGAGCGCAGTACTTC. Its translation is CASSVVEGAQYF.